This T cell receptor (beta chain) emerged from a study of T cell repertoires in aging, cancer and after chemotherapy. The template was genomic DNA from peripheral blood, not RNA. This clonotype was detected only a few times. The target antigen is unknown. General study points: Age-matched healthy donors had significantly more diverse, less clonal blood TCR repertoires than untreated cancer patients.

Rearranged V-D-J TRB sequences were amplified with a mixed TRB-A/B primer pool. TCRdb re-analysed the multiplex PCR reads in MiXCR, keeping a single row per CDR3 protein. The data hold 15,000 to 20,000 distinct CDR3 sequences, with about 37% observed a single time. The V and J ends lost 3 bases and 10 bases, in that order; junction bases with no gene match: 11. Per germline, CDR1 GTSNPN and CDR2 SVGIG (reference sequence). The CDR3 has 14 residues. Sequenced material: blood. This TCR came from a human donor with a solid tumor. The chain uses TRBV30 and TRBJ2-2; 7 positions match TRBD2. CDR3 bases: TGTGCCTGGAGGGGACTACCCCCTGTCGCGGAGCTGTTTTTT. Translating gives CAWRGLPPVAELFF.